The next 7 T cell receptor beta chains were all read from a single sample in a study of shared clonotypes between healthy human individuals. Data came from immunoSEQ multiplex PCR; TCRdb stores just in-frame clones and leaves some out. The top ten clones hold less than 2% of a sample with 700,000 or so clones, about three quarters of them seen once. Sequencing input: memory CD4+ T cells sorted from blood. Subset described: CD45RA-negative fraction. The receptors were sampled from a woman aged 30 to 39 in good health.

This chain uses TRBV2 with TRBJ2-4; 7 bases are shared with TRBD1. With V trimmed by 6 bases and J by 7 bases, 6 bases remained unmatched. The CDR3 has 13 residues. The V gene's germline CDR1 is SNHLY and CDR2 FYNNEI. The CDR3 here is CASSIDRDNIQYF. The CDR3 DNA reads as TGTGCCAGCAGCATTGACAGGGATAACATTCAGTACTTC.

With regard to this clone: No DNA is shown, since the ends of the CDR3 on it are uncertain; the CDR3 is the one TCRdb lists. The identical CDR3 is also encoded by other nucleotide sequences in the sample. The chain is built from TRBV5-1 and TRBJ1-4. Germline V CDR1 and CDR2: SGHRS, YFSETQ. From its first to its last residue, the CDR3 has 14 amino acids. CDR3 region: CASSFGEGNEKLFF.

The chain is built from TRBV7-2 and TRBJ2-3; 11 bases fit TRBD1. CDR3 length: 15 amino acids. V lost 3 bases to trimming and J lost 3 bases; unmatched junction nucleotides: 2. CDR1 and CDR2 (germline): SGHTA, FQGNSA. The CDR3 sequence: CASSFGTGGTDTQYF. The CDR3 DNA reads TGTGCCAGCAGCTTCGGGACAGGGGGGACAGATACGCAGTATTTT. Using reference TRBV7-2 and TRBJ2-3 for the parts outside the CDR3, the full variable domain is GAGVSQSPSNKVTEKGKDVELRCDPISGHTALYWYRQSLGQGLEFLIYFQGNSAPDKSGLPSDRFSAERTGGSVSTLTIQRTQQEDSAVYLCASSFGTGGTDTQYFGPGTRLTVL.

This clone was detected once. The chain recombines TRBV7-9 with TRBJ2-4; weak D call: TRBD1 (6 bases). Trimming removed 5 bases from V and 0 bases from J, with 11 bases in between. Germline lookup yields CDR1 SEHNR and CDR2 FQNEAQ (reference sequence). The CDR3 covers 15 residues. In DNA form, the CDR3 reads TGTGCCAGCAGCCCACAGGGTTTAGCCAAAAACATTCAGTACTTC. Translated, it gives CASSPQGLAKNIQYF.

DNA for the CDR3: TGTGCCAGCAGTTTCCTCCAAAACCGGGACGGAGGGGAAGCTTTCTTT. It translates to CASSFLQNRDGGEAFF. The V call is TRBV28, the J call TRBJ1-1; D is perhaps TRBD1 (5 bases). CDR3 length: 16 amino acids. V lost 3 bases to trimming and J lost 8 bases, with 22 bases between them. Germline CDR1 and CDR2: MDHEN and SYDVKM.

The genes are TRBV28 and TRBJ2-7; D is possibly TRBD2 (6 bases). The CDR3 has 12 amino acids. Trimming removed 5 bases from V and 2 bases from J, with 7 bases in between. Germline V CDR1 and CDR2: MDHEN, SYDVKM. The CDR3 sequence: CASSAGPYEQYF. CDR3 DNA: TGTGCCAGCAGTGCGGGGCCCTACGAGCAGTACTTC. The variable domain in full, completed from reference TRBV28 and TRBJ2-7, reads DVKVTQSSRYLVKRTGEKVFLECVQDMDHENMFWYRQDPGLGLRLIYFSYDVKMKEKGDIPEGYSVSREKKERFSLILESASTNQTSMYLCASSAGPYEQYFGPGTRLTVT.

DNA for the CDR3: TGTGCCAGCTCACCCACGGGGCCCACTGAAGCTTTCTTT. This codes for CASSPTGPTEAFF. The genes are TRBV18 and TRBJ1-1, with D perhaps matching TRBD1 (5 bases). CDR3 length: 13 residues. Germline CDR1 reads KGHSH; CDR2 reads LQKENI. Between the trimmed V and J ends, which lost 3 bases and 4 bases, there was a span of 9 bases.